A single sample gave rise to the 22 T cell receptor beta chains below, sequenced in a study of blood T cell repertoires in COVID-19. Sequencing used immunoSEQ multiplex PCR; TCRdb keeps in-frame clones, though not all of them. The sample carries 130,000 to 150,000 clones, 80% to 90% recorded once. Sequences were obtained from peripheral blood. These receptor sequences come from a woman aged 55 to 70 with active COVID-19.

The CDR3 region has the DNA TGTGCCAGCATCTCTTCTTTAGCGGGATACTCCTACAATGAGCAGTTCTTC. Its protein is CASISSLAGYSYNEQFF. The rearrangement links TRBV28 to TRBJ2-1; 8 bases map to TRBD2. V shed 7 bases, J shed 0 bases, and the junction held 11 bases outside the gene matches. Germline lookup yields CDR1 MDHEN and CDR2 SYDVKM. The CDR3 is 17 residues long.

Comment on this clone: The same CDR3 also results from other DNA sequences found in this sample. The chain links TRBV15 to TRBJ2-3, with a weak D call TRBD2 (5 bases). Germline V CDR1 and CDR2: LNHNV, YYDKDF (reference sequence). V lost 1 base, J lost 4 bases, and 9 bases lay in between. CDR3 length: 14 residues. The CDR3 loop is CATSRGTRSDTQYF. CDR3 in DNA: TGTGCCACCAGCAGAGGTACTAGGTCAGATACGCAGTATTTT. Using reference TRBV15 and TRBJ2-3 for the parts outside the CDR3, the full variable domain is DAMVIQNPRYQVTQFGKPVTLSCSQTLNHNVMYWYQQKSSQAPKLLFHYYDKDFNNEADTPDNFQSRRPNTSFCFLDIRSPGLGDTAMYLCATSRGTRSDTQYFGPGTRLTVL.

This chain connects TRBV11-3 to TRBJ2-5; TRBD2 agrees at 7 bases. Germline V gene lookup returns CDR1 SGHNT and CDR2 YENEEA. V shed 5 bases, J shed 2 bases, and the junction held 8 bases outside the gene matches. The CDR3 is 15 amino acids. The CDR3 nucleotides read TGTGCCAGCAGCCTTAGAGCGGGGAGGCAAGAGACCCAGTACTTC. Its protein product is CASSLRAGRQETQYF.

The chain joins TRBV2 to TRBJ1-2; D call uncertain. V was clipped by 6 bases and J by 0 bases, with 11 bases between them. The CDR3 runs to 14 residues. Germline lookup yields CDR1 SNHLY and CDR2 FYNNEI. The CDR3: CASSNSPPNYGYTF. In nucleotides, the CDR3 is TGTGCCAGCAGCAACAGCCCACCTAACTATGGCTACACCTTC.

The rearrangement links TRBV5-8 to TRBJ2-1, with D perhaps matching TRBD2 (6 bases). The CDR3 has 15 residues. Germline loops: CDR1 SGHTS, CDR2 YDEGEE. The V and J ends lost 0 bases and 5 bases respectively, with 12 bases between them. CDR3 in amino acids: CASSLGRLVNNEQFF. In DNA, the CDR3 is TGTGCCAGCAGCTTGGGACGACTAGTGAACAATGAGCAGTTCTTC.

The chain employs TRBV5-6 and TRBJ2-1; possibly TRBD2 for D (6 bases). V gave up 4 bases and J gave up 2 bases, with 13 bases separating them. The length of the CDR3 is 15 residues. Germline-derived CDR1 and CDR2 are SGHDT and YYEEEE. CDR3 protein: CASSIPGGPYNEQFF. For the CDR3, the DNA is TGTGCCAGCAGCATCCCCGGAGGGCCCTACAATGAGCAGTTCTTC.

As for this clone: A junction boundary mismatches the germline segment, possibly from a read error. The chain recombines TRBV19 with TRBJ2-2; D unresolved. CDR1 and CDR2 (germline): LNHDA, SQIVND (reference sequence). The CDR3 has 12 amino acids. The CDR3 spells CTSNGETGELFF. CDR3 DNA sequence: TGTACCAGTAATGGTGAGACCGGGGAGCTGTTTTTT.

The chain joins TRBV6-5 to TRBJ1-1, with TRBD1 matching over 7 bases. V lost 2 bases, J lost 4 bases, and 7 bases stayed unmatched. CDR1 and CDR2 (germline): MNHEY, SVGAGI. This CDR3 contains 15 residues. The CDR3 nucleotides read TGTGCCAGCAGTTACGGACAGGTGATGGGCACTGAAGCTTTCTTT. It specifies CASSYGQVMGTEAFF.

This chain connects TRBV10-3 to TRBJ1-5; D is ambiguous. Germline V lookup: CDR1 ENHRY, CDR2 SYGVKD. The CDR3 is 14 residues long. The V end was cut by 4 bases, the J end by 2 bases, with 9 bases between. The CDR3 DNA reads TGTGCCATCAGTGCGTCGGGAGGCAATCAGCCCCAGCATTTT. Amino acid sequence: CAISASGGNQPQHF.

In DNA, the CDR3 is TGTGCCATCAGTGAGTCGAAGAGGGCAGGAGATACGCAGTATTTT. This translates into CAISESKRAGDTQYF. The chain links TRBV10-3 to TRBJ2-3; a weak D match, TRBD2 (5 bases). The length of the CDR3 is 15 residues. Looked up from germline, CDR1 is ENHRY and CDR2 is SYGVKD. V dropped 0 bases and J dropped 5 bases, with 12 bases sitting between them.

This chain connects TRBV4-3 to TRBJ2-4, with 9 bases lining up with TRBD2. The CDR3 is 18 amino acids. The V gene end was trimmed by 0 bases and the J gene end by 1 base; junction bases not matched to a gene: 7. The germline V gene has CDR1 LGHNA and CDR2 YSLEER. CDR3 residues: CASSQEGRSGRAKNIQYF. The CDR3 nucleotides read TGCGCCAGCAGCCAAGAAGGACGAAGCGGGAGGGCCAAAAACATTCAGTACTTC.

The J gene is TRBJ1-4, the V gene TRBV18; D is unresolved. V lost 3 bases and J lost 5, with 7 bases in between. Germline V gene data show CDR1 as KGHSH and CDR2 as LQKENI. This CDR3 has 13 residues. The CDR3 loop is CASSPGRNEKLFF. In DNA form, the CDR3 reads TGTGCCAGCTCACCTGGCAGAAATGAAAAACTGTTTTTT.

Turning to this clone: Germline is not matched at one junction end, which may reflect a read error. The chain joins TRBV19 to TRBJ1-2; D is perhaps TRBD1 (6 bases). Germline values: CDR1 LNHDA, CDR2 SQIVND (reference sequence). CDR3 size: 15 residues. CDR3 in amino acids: CASSWPDRRNYGYTF. CDR3 DNA: TGTGCTAGTAGTTGGCCGGACAGACGCAACTATGGCTACACCTTC. The full variable domain, with the rest looked up from reference TRBV19 and TRBJ1-2, is DGGITQSPKYLFRKEGQNVTLSCEQNLNHDAMYWYRQDPGQGLRLIYYSQIVNDFQKGDIAEGYSVSREKKESFPLTVTSAQKNPTAFYLCASSWPDRRNYGYTFGSGTRLTVV.

This clone was found once. The rearrangement joins TRBV7-2 to TRBJ2-7; no definite D call. V dropped 5 bases and J dropped 1 base, with 9 bases sitting between them. The CDR3 has 13 amino acids. Germline lookup yields CDR1 SGHTA and CDR2 FQGNSA. CDR3 nucleotide sequence: TGTGCCAGCAGCCCGCGACATTCCTACGAGCAGTACTTC. This codes for CASSPRHSYEQYF.

This sequence joins TRBV18 and TRBJ2-7; D might be TRBD2 (5 bases). Trimming shortened V by 4 bases and J by 2 bases, and 12 bases separated the two germline ends. Germline loops: CDR1 KGHSH, CDR2 LQKENI. This CDR3 has 14 amino acids. The CDR3: CASSLDLGAYEQYF. As DNA, the CDR3 is TGTGCCAGCTCACTCGATCTGGGAGCCTACGAGCAGTACTTC.

This chain links TRBV28 with TRBJ1-1; 7 nucleotides line up with TRBD1. Germline CDR1 is MDHEN and CDR2 is SYDVKM. The CDR3 runs 15 residues. The junction had 13 bases not matched to a gene; V was cut back by 6 bases and J by 6 bases. As DNA, the CDR3 is TGTGCCAGCAGCCAGACAGGGTACAGGGACCCTGAAGCTTTCTTT. Protein: CASSQTGYRDPEAFF.

In its sample, this clone was seen once. This chain links TRBV7-2 with TRBJ2-1, with D uncertain. The V and J ends lost 1 base and 9 bases respectively, with 4 bases between them. The CDR3 extends over 11 amino acids. Germline V gene data show CDR1 as SGHTA and CDR2 as FQGNSA. CDR3 loop: CASSLVIEQFF. CDR3 DNA: TGTGCCAGCAGCTTAGTTATTGAGCAGTTCTTC. The full variable domain, rest sourced from reference TRBV7-2 and TRBJ2-1, is GAGVSQSPSNKVTEKGKDVELRCDPISGHTALYWYRQSLGQGLEFLIYFQGNSAPDKSGLPSDRFSAERTGGSVSTLTIQRTQQEDSAVYLCASSLVIEQFFGPGTRLTVL.

The J gene is TRBJ1-5, the V gene TRBV2; 9 bases are shared with TRBD1. Germline CDR1 and CDR2: SNHLY and FYNNEI. This CDR3 region has 15 residues. With 7 bases clipped from V and 2 bases from J, the junction kept 6 bases outside the gene matches. CDR3 region: CASNGQGLGNQPQHF. CDR3 in DNA: TGTGCCAGCAACGGACAGGGGTTAGGCAATCAGCCCCAGCATTTT.

The gene calls are TRBV15 and TRBJ1-6, with D perhaps TRBD1 (5 bases). Looked up from germline, CDR1 is LNHNV and CDR2 is YYDKDF (reference sequence). Trimming removed 1 base at V and 6 bases at J, with 10 bases between. The CDR3 covers 15 residues. CDR3: CATSRGQNLNSPLHF. The DNA for the CDR3 is TGTGCCACCAGCAGAGGACAGAACCTTAATTCACCCCTCCACTTT.

Only a few counts were recorded for this clone. This chain links TRBV28 with TRBJ1-1; D remains unclear. The CDR3 has 15 amino acids. Trimming removed 1 base at V and 4 bases at J, with 13 bases between. The germline V gene has CDR1 MDHEN and CDR2 SYDVKM. CDR3 amino acids: CASSLSDGVGTEAFF. Here the CDR3 DNA reads TGTGCCAGCAGTTTATCTGACGGGGTTGGCACTGAAGCTTTCTTT. The variable domain in full, with the rest retrieved from reference TRBV28 and TRBJ1-1, is DVKVTQSSRYLVKRTGEKVFLECVQDMDHENMFWYRQDPGLGLRLIYFSYDVKMKEKGDIPEGYSVSREKKERFSLILESASTNQTSMYLCASSLSDGVGTEAFFGQGTRLTVV.

The chain uses TRBV3-1 (or the pseudogene TRBV3-2) and TRBJ2-2; 11 bases are a match to TRBD1. J lost 7 bases, V lost 3 bases, and 4 bases had no gene match. Germline lookup yields CDR1 LGHDT and CDR2 YNNKEL (reference sequence). The CDR3 is 15 amino acids. The CDR3: CASSHWDRGYGELFF. CDR3 in DNA: TGTGCCAGCAGCCATTGGGACAGGGGGTACGGGGAGCTGTTTTTT.

This clone was counted once. J is TRBJ1-2 and V is TRBV19; D perhaps matches TRBD1 (6 bases). The CDR3 has 12 residues. Trimming pared 10 bases from V and 10 bases from J, leaving 19 bases between. From germline, CDR1 is LNHDA and CDR2 SQIVND (reference sequence). CDR3 amino acids: CATNQFRGFYTF. The DNA for the CDR3 is TGTGCCACAAACCAGTTTAGGGGGTTCTACACCTTC.